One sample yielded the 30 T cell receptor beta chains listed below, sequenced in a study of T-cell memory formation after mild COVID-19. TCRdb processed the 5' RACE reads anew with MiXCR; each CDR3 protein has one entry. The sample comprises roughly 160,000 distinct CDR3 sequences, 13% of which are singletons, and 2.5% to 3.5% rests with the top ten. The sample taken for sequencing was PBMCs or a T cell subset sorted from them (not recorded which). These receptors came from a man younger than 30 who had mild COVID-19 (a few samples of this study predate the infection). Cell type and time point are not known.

CDR3 nucleotide sequence: TGTGCCACCAGCAGGGCCGGGACAGCCAAAAACATTCAGTACTTC. This codes for CATSRAGTAKNIQYF. The V call is TRBV15, the J call TRBJ2-4; D is possibly TRBD1 or TRBD2 (5 bases each). CDR3 length equals 15 residues. Trimming took 3 bases from V and 0 from J, leaving 9 bases between them. In germline, CDR1 is LNHNV, CDR2 YYDKDF (reference sequence).

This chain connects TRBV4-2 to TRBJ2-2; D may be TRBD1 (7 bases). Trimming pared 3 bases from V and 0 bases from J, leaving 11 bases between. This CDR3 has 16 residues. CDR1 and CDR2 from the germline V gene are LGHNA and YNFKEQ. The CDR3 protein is CASSQRDSANTGELFF. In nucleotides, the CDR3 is TGTGCCAGCAGCCAGCGGGACAGCGCGAACACCGGGGAGCTGTTTTTT.

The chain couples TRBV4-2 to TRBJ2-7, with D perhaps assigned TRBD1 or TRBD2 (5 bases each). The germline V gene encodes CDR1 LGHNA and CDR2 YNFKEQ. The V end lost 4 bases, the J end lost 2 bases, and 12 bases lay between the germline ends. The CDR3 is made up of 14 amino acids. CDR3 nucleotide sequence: TGTGCCAGCAGCCCACAGGTGGGGGCCTACGAGCAGTACTTC. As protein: CASSPQVGAYEQYF.

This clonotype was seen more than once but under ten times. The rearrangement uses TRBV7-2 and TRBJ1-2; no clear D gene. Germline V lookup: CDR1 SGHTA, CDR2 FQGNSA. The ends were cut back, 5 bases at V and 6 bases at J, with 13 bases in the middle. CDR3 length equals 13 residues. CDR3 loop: CASSPGPTDGYTF. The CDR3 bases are TGTGCCAGCAGCCCCGGACCGACGGATGGCTACACCTTC.

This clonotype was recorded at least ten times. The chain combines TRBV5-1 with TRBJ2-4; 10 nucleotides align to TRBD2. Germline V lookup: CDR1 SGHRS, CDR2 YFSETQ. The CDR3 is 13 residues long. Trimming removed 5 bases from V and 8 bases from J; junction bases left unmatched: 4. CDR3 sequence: CASSTSGEYIQYF. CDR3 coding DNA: TGCGCCAGCAGTACTAGCGGGGAGTACATTCAGTACTTC.

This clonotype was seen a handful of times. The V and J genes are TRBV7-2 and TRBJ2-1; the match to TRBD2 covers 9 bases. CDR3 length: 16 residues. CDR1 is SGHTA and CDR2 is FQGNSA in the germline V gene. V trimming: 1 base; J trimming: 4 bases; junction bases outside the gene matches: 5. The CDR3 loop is CASSLGGSGGYNEQFF. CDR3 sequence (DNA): TGTGCCAGCAGCTTAGGAGGTAGCGGGGGATACAATGAGCAGTTCTTC.

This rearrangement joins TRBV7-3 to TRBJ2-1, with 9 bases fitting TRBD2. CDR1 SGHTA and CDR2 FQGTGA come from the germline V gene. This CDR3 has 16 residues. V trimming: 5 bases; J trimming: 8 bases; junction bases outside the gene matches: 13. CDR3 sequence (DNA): TGTGCCAGCAGCCGGGATACCGGGACTAGCAGATATGAGCAGTTCTTC. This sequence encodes CASSRDTGTSRYEQFF.

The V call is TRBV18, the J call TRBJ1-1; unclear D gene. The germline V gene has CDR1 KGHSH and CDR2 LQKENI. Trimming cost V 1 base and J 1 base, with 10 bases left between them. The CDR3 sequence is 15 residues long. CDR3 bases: TGTGCCAGCTCACCACGGCAGATACAGAACACTGAAGCTTTCTTT. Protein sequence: CASSPRQIQNTEAFF.

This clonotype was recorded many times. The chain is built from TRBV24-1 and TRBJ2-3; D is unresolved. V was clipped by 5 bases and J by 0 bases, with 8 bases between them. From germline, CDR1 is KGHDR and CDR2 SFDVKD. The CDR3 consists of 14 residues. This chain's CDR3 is CATSGRVSTDTQYF. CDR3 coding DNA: TGTGCCACCAGTGGACGGGTTAGCACAGATACGCAGTATTTT.

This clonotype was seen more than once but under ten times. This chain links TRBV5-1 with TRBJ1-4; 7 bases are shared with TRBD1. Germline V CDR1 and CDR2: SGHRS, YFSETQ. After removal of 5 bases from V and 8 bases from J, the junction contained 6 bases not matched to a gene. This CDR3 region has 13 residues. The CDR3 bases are TGCGCCAGCAGAGTGACAGGGTCCGAAAAACTGTTTTTT. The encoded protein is CASRVTGSEKLFF.

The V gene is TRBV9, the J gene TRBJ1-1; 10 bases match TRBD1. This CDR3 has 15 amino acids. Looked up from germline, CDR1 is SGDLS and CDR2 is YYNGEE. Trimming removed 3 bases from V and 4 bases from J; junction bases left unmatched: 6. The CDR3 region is CASSGGQGMSTEAFF. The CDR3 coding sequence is TGTGCCAGCAGCGGGGGACAGGGGATGAGCACTGAAGCTTTCTTT. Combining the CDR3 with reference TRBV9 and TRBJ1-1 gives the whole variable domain DSGVTQTPKHLITATGQRVTLRCSPRSGDLSVYWYQQSLDQGLQFLIQYYNGEERAKGNILERFSAQQFPDLHSELNLSSLELGDSALYFCASSGGQGMSTEAFFGQGTRLTVV.

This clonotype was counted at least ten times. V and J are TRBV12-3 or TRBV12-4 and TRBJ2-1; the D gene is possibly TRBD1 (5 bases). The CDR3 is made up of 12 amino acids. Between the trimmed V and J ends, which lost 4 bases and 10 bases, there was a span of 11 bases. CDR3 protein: CASSSSHREQFF. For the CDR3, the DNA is TGTGCCAGCAGTTCGTCCCACAGGGAGCAGTTCTTC.

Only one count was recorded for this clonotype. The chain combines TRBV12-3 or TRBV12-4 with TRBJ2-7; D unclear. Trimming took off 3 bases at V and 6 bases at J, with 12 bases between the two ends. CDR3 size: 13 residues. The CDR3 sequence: CASSFEAPAEQYF. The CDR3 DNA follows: TGTGCCAGCAGTTTTGAGGCCCCGGCCGAGCAGTACTTC.

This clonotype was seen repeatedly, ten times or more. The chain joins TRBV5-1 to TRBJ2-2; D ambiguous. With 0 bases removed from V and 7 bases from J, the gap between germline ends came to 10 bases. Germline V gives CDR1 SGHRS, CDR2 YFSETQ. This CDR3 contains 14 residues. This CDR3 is CASSLGTLDGELFF. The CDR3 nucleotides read TGCGCCAGCAGCTTGGGGACGTTGGACGGGGAGCTGTTTTTT.

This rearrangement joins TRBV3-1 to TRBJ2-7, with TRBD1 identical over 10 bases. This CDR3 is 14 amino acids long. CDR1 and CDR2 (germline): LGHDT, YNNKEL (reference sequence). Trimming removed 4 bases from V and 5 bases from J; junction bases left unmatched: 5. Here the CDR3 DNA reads TGTGCCAGCAGCCCTTTGACAGGGGGCGACGAGCAGTACTTC. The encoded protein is CASSPLTGGDEQYF.

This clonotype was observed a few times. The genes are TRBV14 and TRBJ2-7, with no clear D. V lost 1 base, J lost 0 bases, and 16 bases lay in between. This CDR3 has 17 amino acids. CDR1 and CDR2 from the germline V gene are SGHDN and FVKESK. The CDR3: CASSQGVRRMVSYEQYF. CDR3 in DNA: TGTGCCAGCAGCCAAGGGGTCCGCCGGATGGTCTCCTACGAGCAGTACTTC.

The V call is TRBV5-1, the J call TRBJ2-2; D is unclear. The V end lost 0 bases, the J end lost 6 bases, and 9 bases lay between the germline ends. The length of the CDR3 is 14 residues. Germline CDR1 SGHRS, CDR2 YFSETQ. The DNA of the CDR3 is TGCGCCAGCAGCTTGGAAGGGATTGCCGGGGAGCTGTTTTTT. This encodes CASSLEGIAGELFF.

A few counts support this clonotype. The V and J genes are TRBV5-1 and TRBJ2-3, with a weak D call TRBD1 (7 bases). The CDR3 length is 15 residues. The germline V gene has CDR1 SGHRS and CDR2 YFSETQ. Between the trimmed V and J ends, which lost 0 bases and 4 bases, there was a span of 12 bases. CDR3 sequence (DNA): TGCGCCAGCAGCTTGGGGGTCAGGGGGGCAGATACGCAGTATTTT. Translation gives CASSLGVRGADTQYF.

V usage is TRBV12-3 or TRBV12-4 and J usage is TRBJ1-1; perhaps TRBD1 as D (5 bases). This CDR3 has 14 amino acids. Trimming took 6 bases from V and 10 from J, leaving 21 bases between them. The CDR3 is CASSRTPQFSGAFF. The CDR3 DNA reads TGTGCCAGCAGCCGGACACCACAATTCTCTGGAGCTTTCTTT.

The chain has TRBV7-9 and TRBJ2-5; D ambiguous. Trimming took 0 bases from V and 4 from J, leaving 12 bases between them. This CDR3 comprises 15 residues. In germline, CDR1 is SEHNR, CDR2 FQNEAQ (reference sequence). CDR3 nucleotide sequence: TGTGCCAGCAGCTTAGCGACGGGCCTAGTAGAGACCCAGTACTTC. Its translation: CASSLATGLVETQYF.

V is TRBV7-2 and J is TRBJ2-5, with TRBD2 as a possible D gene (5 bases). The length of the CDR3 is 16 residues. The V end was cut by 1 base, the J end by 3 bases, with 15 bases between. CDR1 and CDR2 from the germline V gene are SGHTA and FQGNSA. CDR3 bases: TGTGCCAGCAGCTTAGTTCGTTTATCGGGAAAAGAGACCCAGTACTTC. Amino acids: CASSLVRLSGKETQYF.

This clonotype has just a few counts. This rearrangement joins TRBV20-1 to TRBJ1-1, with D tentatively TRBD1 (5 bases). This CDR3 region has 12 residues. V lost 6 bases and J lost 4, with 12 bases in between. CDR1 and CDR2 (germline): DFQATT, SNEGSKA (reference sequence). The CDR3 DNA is TGCAGTGCAAGGGGTTCGGGCACTGAAGCTTTCTTT. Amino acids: CSARGSGTEAFF.

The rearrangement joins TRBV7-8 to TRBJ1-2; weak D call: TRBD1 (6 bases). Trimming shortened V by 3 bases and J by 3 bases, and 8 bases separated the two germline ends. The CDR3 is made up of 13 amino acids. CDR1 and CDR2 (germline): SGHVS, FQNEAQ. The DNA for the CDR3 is TGTGCCAGCAGCTTGGACAGCGACTATGGCTACACCTTC. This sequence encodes CASSLDSDYGYTF. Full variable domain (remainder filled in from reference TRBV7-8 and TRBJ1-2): GAGVSQSPRYKVAKRGQDVALRCDPISGHVSLFWYQQALGQGPEFLTYFQNEAQLDKSGLPSDRFFAERPEGSVSTLKIQRTQQEDSAVYLCASSLDSDYGYTFGSGTRLTVV.

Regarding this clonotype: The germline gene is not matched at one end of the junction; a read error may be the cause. The CDR3 loop is CSAGDTRGTETDTQYF. CDR3 DNA: TGCAGTGCTGGAGATACGCGGGGAACTGAGACAGATACGCAGTATTTT. The rearrangement uses TRBV20-1 and TRBJ2-3, with a tentative D call TRBD2 (6 bases). CDR1 and CDR2 from the germline V gene are DFQATT and SNEGSKA (reference sequence). This CDR3 contains 16 residues.

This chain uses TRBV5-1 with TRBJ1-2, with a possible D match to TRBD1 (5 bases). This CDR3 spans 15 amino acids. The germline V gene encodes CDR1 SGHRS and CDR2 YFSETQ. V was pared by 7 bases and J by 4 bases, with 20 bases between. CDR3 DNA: TGCGCCAGCGGCCACCGGGACGGAGGAGGCTATGGCTACACCTTC. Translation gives CASGHRDGGGYGYTF.

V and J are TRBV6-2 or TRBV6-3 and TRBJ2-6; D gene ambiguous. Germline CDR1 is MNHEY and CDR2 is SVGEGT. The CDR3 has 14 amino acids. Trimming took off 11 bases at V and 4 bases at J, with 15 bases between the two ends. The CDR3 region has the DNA TGTGCCGTAAGCAGGCCGTCGGGGGCCAACGTCCTGACTTTC. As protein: CAVSRPSGANVLTF.

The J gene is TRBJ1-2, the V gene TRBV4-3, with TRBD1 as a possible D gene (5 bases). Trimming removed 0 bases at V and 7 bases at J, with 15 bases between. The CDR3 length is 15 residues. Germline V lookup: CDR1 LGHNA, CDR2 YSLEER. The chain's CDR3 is CASSQDPGREAGYTF. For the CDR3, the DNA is TGCGCCAGCAGCCAAGATCCAGGGCGGGAGGCTGGCTACACCTTC.

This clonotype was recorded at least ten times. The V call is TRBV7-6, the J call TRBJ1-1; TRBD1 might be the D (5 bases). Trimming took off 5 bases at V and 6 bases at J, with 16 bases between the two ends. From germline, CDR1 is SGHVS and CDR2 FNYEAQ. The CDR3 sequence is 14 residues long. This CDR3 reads CASSIIGGEAEAFF. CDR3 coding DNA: TGTGCCAGCAGCATAATTGGGGGGGAGGCTGAAGCTTTCTTT. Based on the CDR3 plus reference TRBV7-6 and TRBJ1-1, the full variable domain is GAGVSQSPRYKVTKRGQDVALRCDPISGHVSLYWYRQALGQGPEFLTYFNYEAQQDKSGLPNDRFSAERPEGSISTLTIQRTEQRDSAMYRCASSIIGGEAEAFFGQGTRLTVV.

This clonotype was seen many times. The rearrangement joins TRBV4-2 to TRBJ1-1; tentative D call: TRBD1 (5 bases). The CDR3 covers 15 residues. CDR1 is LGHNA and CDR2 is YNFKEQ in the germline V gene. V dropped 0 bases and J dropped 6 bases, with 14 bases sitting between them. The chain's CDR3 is CASSQDVGRSAEAFF. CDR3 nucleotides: TGTGCCAGCAGCCAAGATGTGGGGCGGAGCGCTGAAGCTTTCTTT.

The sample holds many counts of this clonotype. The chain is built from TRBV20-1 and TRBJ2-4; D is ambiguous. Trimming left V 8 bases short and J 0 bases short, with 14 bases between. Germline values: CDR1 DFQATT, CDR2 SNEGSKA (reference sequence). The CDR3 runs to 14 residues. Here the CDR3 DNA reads TGCAGTACCCCTCCAGGCATAGCCAAAAACATTCAGTACTTC. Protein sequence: CSTPPGIAKNIQYF.